The 30 T cell receptor beta chains reported below all come from one sample, sequenced in a study of blood T cell repertoires in COVID-19. The method was immunoSEQ multiplex PCR; TCRdb's version includes in-frame clones alone and lacks a portion of them. The sample consists of about 220,000 clones, around 80% of them appearing once. Material: peripheral blood. These receptors originate from a human donor in a cohort sampled during active COVID-19.

The chain is built from TRBV5-1 and TRBJ2-1; 8 bases line up with TRBD1. CDR1 is SGHRS, CDR2 YFSETQ, per germline. Losses at the gene ends were 1 base for V and 3 bases for J; bases not matched to a gene: 3. The CDR3 loop spans 15 amino acids. In DNA form, the CDR3 reads TGCGCCAGCAGCTTGCAGGGGGCCGACTACAATGAGCAGTTCTTC. It translates to CASSLQGADYNEQFF.

This chain joins TRBV19 and TRBJ2-1; TRBD2 might be the D (7 bases). This CDR3 contains 17 residues. Trimming removed 0 bases at V and 9 bases at J, with 21 bases between. Germline CDR1 reads LNHDA; CDR2 reads SQIVND (reference sequence). CDR3 sequence (DNA): TGTGCCAGTAGTATAGATCTCTCCGGGGGGCTAGGCACTGAGCAGTTCTTC. Encoded protein: CASSIDLSGGLGTEQFF.

V gene TRBV5-1 combines with J gene TRBJ2-3, with TRBD2 matching over 7 bases. The germline gives CDR1 SGHRS, CDR2 YFSETQ. The CDR3 runs 19 residues. After removal of 0 bases from V and 4 bases from J, the junction contained 17 bases not matched to a gene. This chain's CDR3 is CASSLAPASGNPSADTQYF. CDR3 nucleotides: TGCGCCAGCAGCTTGGCCCCCGCTAGCGGAAATCCCTCCGCAGATACGCAGTATTTT.

The chain links TRBV9 to TRBJ2-5; 7 bases line up with TRBD2. The CDR3 sequence is 15 residues long. V shed 2 bases, J shed 2 bases, and the junction held 6 bases outside the gene matches. Germline V lookup: CDR1 SGDLS, CDR2 YYNGEE. The CDR3 region has the DNA TGTGCCAGCAGCGTTAGGGACTACCGACAAGAGACCCAGTACTTC. Translation: CASSVRDYRQETQYF.

The rearrangement links TRBV25-1 to TRBJ1-6, with TRBD1 matching 7 bases. With V trimmed by 5 bases and J by 5 bases, 6 bases remained unmatched. Germline V lookup: CDR1 MGHDK, CDR2 SYGVNS. This CDR3 has 15 amino acids. The CDR3 reads CASSRTGLDNSPLHF. CDR3 nucleotides: TGTGCCAGCAGTCGGACAGGACTTGATAATTCACCCCTCCACTTT.

V is TRBV19 and J is TRBJ1-5, with D hard to call. CDR1 LNHDA and CDR2 SQIVND come from the germline V gene (reference sequence). Trimming removed 3 bases from V and 11 bases from J, with 8 bases in between. The CDR3 loop spans 11 amino acids. This CDR3 is CASSILETQHF. CDR3 bases: TGTGCCAGTAGTATTCTTGAGACCCAGCATTTT. The full variable domain, with the rest looked up from reference TRBV19 and TRBJ1-5, is DGGITQSPKYLFRKEGQNVTLSCEQNLNHDAMYWYRQDPGQGLRLIYYSQIVNDFQKGDIAEGYSVSREKKESFPLTVTSAQKNPTAFYLCASSILETQHFGDGTRLSIL.

Here the CDR3 reads CKARDSYEQYF. The CDR3 DNA sequence: TGCAAAGCGAGGGATAGCTACGAGCAGTACTTC. J is TRBJ2-7 and V is TRBV20-1; weak D call: TRBD2 (5 bases). The CDR3 spans 11 residues. Germline values: CDR1 DFQATT, CDR2 SNEGSKA (reference sequence).

This clone was detected once. The rearrangement uses TRBV5-6 and TRBJ2-4, with a weak D call TRBD2 (6 bases). The V end lost 2 bases, the J end lost 6 bases, and 18 bases lay between the germline ends. The CDR3 totals 16 residues. Germline values: CDR1 SGHDT, CDR2 YYEEEE. CDR3 region: CASSFGRGLSGNIQYF. The CDR3 nucleotides read TGTGCCAGCAGCTTCGGCCGGGGGTTGAGTGGAAACATTCAGTACTTC.

The gene calls are TRBV3-1 (or the pseudogene TRBV3-2) and TRBJ2-1, with D uncertain. Germline CDR1 is LGHDT and CDR2 is YNNKEL (reference sequence). Trimming removed 0 bases at V and 0 bases at J, with 9 bases between. The CDR3 consists of 16 residues. DNA of the CDR3: TGTGCCAGCAGCCAAGAGTCTTCCAGCTCCTACAATGAGCAGTTCTTC. Amino acid sequence: CASSQESSSSYNEQFF.

V and J are TRBV19 and TRBJ2-7; 9 bases fit TRBD1. The CDR3 has 15 amino acids. Germline CDR1 LNHDA, CDR2 SQIVND (reference sequence). V was pared by 2 bases and J by 6 bases, with 8 bases of the junction left unmatched. The CDR3 DNA reads TGTGCCAGTAGTATACGCCGGGACAGGGCTCCCGAGCAGTACTTC. Its translation: CASSIRRDRAPEQYF. Filled out from reference TRBV19 and TRBJ2-7, the complete variable domain reads DGGITQSPKYLFRKEGQNVTLSCEQNLNHDAMYWYRQDPGQGLRLIYYSQIVNDFQKGDIAEGYSVSREKKESFPLTVTSAQKNPTAFYLCASSIRRDRAPEQYFGPGTRLTVT.

V is TRBV4-3 and J is TRBJ2-3; 9 nucleotides align to TRBD2. Trimming removed 1 base from V and 2 bases from J; junction bases left unmatched: 10. This CDR3 has 18 residues. Germline CDR1 and CDR2: LGHNA and YSLEER. CDR3 DNA: TGCGCCAGCAGCCAAGGGGTGGGGGCTAGCGGGGACACAGATACGCAGTATTTT. Its translation is CASSQGVGASGDTDTQYF.

The chain combines TRBV5-6 with TRBJ2-1; D remains unclear. Trimming removed 1 base at V and 6 bases at J, with 5 bases between. Germline V CDR1 and CDR2: SGHDT, YYEEEE. This CDR3 is 12 amino acids long. CDR3 sequence: CASSLSGNEQFF. DNA of the CDR3: TGTGCCAGCAGCTTGTCGGGCAATGAGCAGTTCTTC.

The chain joins TRBV13 to TRBJ2-3, with D possibly TRBD2 on 6 matching bases. Germline V CDR1 and CDR2: PRHDT, FYEKMQ (reference sequence). Trimming left V 3 bases short and J 5 bases short, with 12 bases between. The CDR3 loop spans 14 amino acids. CDR3 region: CASSLRDAVDTQYF. CDR3 sequence (DNA): TGTGCCAGCAGCTTGCGGGACGCGGTAGATACGCAGTATTTT.

The chain links TRBV18 to TRBJ2-5, with a weak D call TRBD2 (6 bases). Looked up from germline, CDR1 is KGHSH and CDR2 is LQKENI. CDR3 length equals 15 residues. The V gene lost 0 bases and the J gene lost 10 bases, with 18 bases spanning the gap. Here the CDR3 reads CASSPPYSPLGGQYF. The CDR3 region has the DNA TGTGCCAGCTCACCACCGTACAGTCCTTTGGGGGGCCAGTACTTC.

The chain carries TRBV6-2 or TRBV6-3 and TRBJ1-2; D remains ambiguous. The CDR3 spans 12 residues. V lost 4 bases and J lost 4, with 7 bases in between. Germline V gene sequence: CDR1 MNHEY, CDR2 SVGEGT. The CDR3 region is CASSFIGYGYTF. In DNA, the CDR3 is TGTGCCAGCAGTTTTATCGGCTATGGCTACACCTTC.

The gene calls are TRBV20-1 and TRBJ1-5; no firm D call. Germline assignment: CDR1 DFQATT and CDR2 SNEGSKA (reference sequence). V was trimmed by 3 bases and J by 4 bases, leaving 4 bases between them. CDR3 size: 11 residues. CDR3 in DNA: TGCAGTGCTAGCCCGAATCAGCCCCAGCATTTT. The encoded protein is CSASPNQPQHF.

The chain recombines TRBV5-5 with TRBJ1-6; 9 bases line up with TRBD1. Germline values: CDR1 SGHKS, CDR2 YYEKEE (reference sequence). The CDR3 runs to 15 residues. The ends lost 3 bases at V and 6 bases at J; junction bases unmatched: 4. The CDR3 DNA reads TGTGCCAGCAGCTGGGAACAGGGGGCTAATTCACCCCTCCACTTT. Residues: CASSWEQGANSPLHF. Complete variable domain (other parts from reference TRBV5-5 and TRBJ1-6): DAGVTQSPTHLIKTRGQQVTLRCSPISGHKSVSWYQQVLGQGPQFIFQYYEKEERGRGNFPDRFSARQFPNYSSELNVNALLLGDSALYLCASSWEQGANSPLHFGNGTRLTVT.

To note about this clone: This sample includes further DNA sequences coding for the same CDR3. The genes are TRBV5-1 and TRBJ2-3; D is perhaps TRBD2 (5 bases). The CDR3 contains 14 residues. Trimming left V 2 bases short and J 2 bases short, with 9 bases between. Germline CDR1 is SGHRS and CDR2 is YFSETQ. The CDR3 sequence is CASSLTGITDTQYF. The CDR3 nucleotides read TGCGCCAGCAGCTTAACCGGGATCACAGATACGCAGTATTTT.

The chain carries TRBV28 and TRBJ2-4; 9 bases are a match to TRBD1. V shed 7 bases and J 0 bases; nucleotides not matched to a gene: 7. The CDR3 totals 16 residues. The germline V gene has CDR1 MDHEN and CDR2 SYDVKM. CDR3 DNA sequence: TGTGCCAGCACCGTACAGGGGGCTATAGCCAAAAACATTCAGTACTTC. Protein: CASTVQGAIAKNIQYF.

This clone was counted at least ten times. The chain recombines TRBV19 with TRBJ2-1, with 7 nucleotides matching TRBD2. With 5 bases clipped from V and 4 bases from J, the junction kept 5 bases outside the gene matches. The CDR3 is 14 amino acids. Germline CDR1 LNHDA, CDR2 SQIVND (reference sequence). For the CDR3, the DNA is TGTGCCAGTAGTCCCGGACTAGGATACAATGAGCAGTTCTTC. Protein: CASSPGLGYNEQFF.

The V and J genes are TRBV19 and TRBJ2-7; D may be TRBD2 (5 bases). With 6 bases removed from V and 3 bases from J, the gap between germline ends came to 21 bases. CDR3 length: 16 residues. The germline V gene has CDR1 LNHDA and CDR2 SQIVND (reference sequence). The CDR3 region is CASRREAGGFGYEQYF. CDR3 coding DNA: TGTGCCAGTAGAAGAGAGGCGGGTGGTTTCGGCTACGAGCAGTACTTC.

The chain links TRBV3-1 (or the pseudogene TRBV3-2) to TRBJ2-2, with 11 bases matching TRBD2. V trimming: 0 bases; J trimming: 9 bases; junction bases outside the gene matches: 15. Germline CDR1 and CDR2: LGHDT and YNNKEL (reference sequence). The CDR3 extends over 19 amino acids. The chain's CDR3 is CASSQERVVAGGPRRELFF. CDR3 coding DNA: TGTGCCAGCAGCCAAGAACGTGTGGTAGCGGGGGGGCCCCGGCGGGAGCTGTTTTTT.

The chain employs TRBV2 and TRBJ1-2; 10 positions agree with TRBD1. The J segment lost 5 bases and the V segment lost 0 bases, leaving 3 bases of the junction unmatched. This CDR3 spans 15 amino acids. Germline CDR1 and CDR2: SNHLY and FYNNEI. CDR3 loop: CASSEASGQGYGYTF. The CDR3 DNA follows: TGTGCCAGCAGTGAAGCTTCGGGACAGGGGTATGGCTACACCTTC.

This rearrangement joins TRBV7-3 to TRBJ2-2; weak D call: TRBD2 (5 bases). V lost 5 bases and J lost 1, with 14 bases in between. CDR1 SGHTA and CDR2 FQGTGA come from the germline V gene. The CDR3 length is 16 residues. CDR3 region: CASSPYPGWNTGELFF. As DNA, the CDR3 is TGTGCCAGCAGCCCCTATCCGGGGTGGAACACCGGGGAGCTGTTTTTT. The complete variable domain, with remaining parts taken from reference TRBV7-3 and TRBJ2-2, reads GAGVSQTPSNKVTEKGKYVELRCDPISGHTALYWYRQSLGQGPEFLIYFQGTGAADDSGLPNDRFFAVRPEGSVSTLKIQRTERGDSAVYLCASSPYPGWNTGELFFGEGSRLTVL.

The chain joins TRBV2 to TRBJ2-5; unclear D gene. Germline V gene lookup returns CDR1 SNHLY and CDR2 FYNNEI. The CDR3 has 15 residues. The V and J ends lost 4 bases and 5 bases respectively, with 17 bases between them. The CDR3 DNA follows: TGTGCCAGCAGTGCCTTCGGTCCGGGTTGGGAGACCCAGTACTTC. Encoded protein: CASSAFGPGWETQYF.

V usage is TRBV28 and J usage is TRBJ1-3; 9 bases match TRBD1. Per germline, CDR1 MDHEN and CDR2 SYDVKM. With 6 bases clipped from V and 0 bases from J, the junction kept 9 bases outside the gene matches. This CDR3 contains 17 residues. This CDR3 is CASSSMPGQGSGNTIYF. CDR3 DNA sequence: TGTGCCAGCAGCTCTATGCCGGGACAGGGCTCTGGAAACACCATATATTTT.

Comment on this clone: Other DNA variants within this sample encode the same CDR3. The chain carries TRBV15 and TRBJ2-7, with 8 bases matching TRBD1. Losses at the gene ends were 3 bases for V and 1 base for J; bases not matched to a gene: 2. Germline CDR1 is LNHNV and CDR2 is YYDKDF (reference sequence). There are 14 residues in the CDR3. This chain's CDR3 is CATSRDRVSYEQYF. Here the CDR3 DNA reads TGTGCCACCAGCAGGGACAGGGTTTCCTACGAGCAGTACTTC. The full variable domain, its missing parts supplied by reference TRBV15 and TRBJ2-7, is DAMVIQNPRYQVTQFGKPVTLSCSQTLNHNVMYWYQQKSSQAPKLLFHYYDKDFNNEADTPDNFQSRRPNTSFCFLDIRSPGLGDTAMYLCATSRDRVSYEQYFGPGTRLTVT.

The chain is built from TRBV11-2 and TRBJ2-1; TRBD1 is a possible D gene (6 bases). The CDR3 runs 15 residues. V gave up 5 bases and J gave up 6 bases, with 17 bases separating them. Germline V gene sequence: CDR1 SGHAT, CDR2 FQNNGV. The CDR3 DNA reads as TGTGCCAGCAGCCTCAATGCGGACAGCCGCAATGAGCAGTTCTTC. Its protein is CASSLNADSRNEQFF.

This clone appeared a few times. This rearrangement joins TRBV27 to TRBJ1-4, with D maybe TRBD1 (5 bases). Trimming removed 3 bases at V and 5 bases at J, with 10 bases between. The CDR3 has 14 amino acids. The germline V gene encodes CDR1 MNHEY and CDR2 SMNVEV (reference sequence). CDR3 DNA: TGTGCCAGCAGTTTGTCAGGGATGAATGAAAAACTGTTTTTT. Protein: CASSLSGMNEKLFF.

V and J are TRBV4-3 and TRBJ2-2, with 9 positions matching TRBD1. Germline V CDR1 and CDR2: LGHNA, YSLEER. The trim removed 3 bases at V and 5 bases at J, leaving 7 bases unmatched. The CDR3 sequence is 16 residues long. The CDR3 sequence: CASSQDRGRRTGELFF. CDR3 nucleotides: TGCGCCAGCAGCCAGGACAGGGGACGTCGGACCGGGGAGCTGTTTTTT.